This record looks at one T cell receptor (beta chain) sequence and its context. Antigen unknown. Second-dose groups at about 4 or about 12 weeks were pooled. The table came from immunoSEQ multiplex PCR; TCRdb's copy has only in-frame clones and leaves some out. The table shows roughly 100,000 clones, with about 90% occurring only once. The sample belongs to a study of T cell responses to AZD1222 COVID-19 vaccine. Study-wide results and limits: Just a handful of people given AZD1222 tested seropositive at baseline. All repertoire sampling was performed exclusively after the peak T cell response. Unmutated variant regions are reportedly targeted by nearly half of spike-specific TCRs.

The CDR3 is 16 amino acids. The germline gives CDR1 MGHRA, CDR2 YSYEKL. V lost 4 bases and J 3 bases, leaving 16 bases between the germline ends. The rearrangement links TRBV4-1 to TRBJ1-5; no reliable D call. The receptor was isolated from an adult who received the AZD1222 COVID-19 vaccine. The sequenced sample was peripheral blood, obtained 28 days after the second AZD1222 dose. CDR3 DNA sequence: TGCGCCAGCAGCCCCGAGCAAGTGGGCTACAATCAGCCCCAGCATTTT. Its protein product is CASSPEQVGYNQPQHF.